What follows describes a single T cell receptor beta chain. It has no known antigen specificity. No qualities accompany the bases; no much larger clone lies one base away. These data originate in a study of identical twins' blood T cells (dated by TCRdb to the early 2010s). The study in broad terms: About 50 million Illumina reads were obtained across approximately twelve libraries, of which six were alpha-chain libraries and six were beta-chain libraries. Using next-generation sequencing, the study compared the TCR alpha and beta chain repertoires of three pairs of monozygous twins to assess how genetics influences repertoire formation. Paper-wide results and their limitations: The number of shared CDR3 clonotypes between two donors was mainly determined by the product of their cloneset sizes, and twins did not clearly deviate from this trend. Because the twins were reared together, environmental influences could not be ruled out as the explanation for twin similarity. Among the most abundant TCRbeta clonotypes, each donor shared more CDR3 sequences with her twin than with unrelated donors. Twin pairs were reported to be markedly more alike in V gene usage than unrelated donors were, even when looking at non-selected out-of-frame TCRbeta clonotypes. The proposed role of the TCRalpha J segment in MHC recognition during thymic selection was stated to require validation by independent studies.

Library preparation used 5' RACE. This sample was sequenced with an Illumina Genome Analyzer IIx. To prepare the RNA-based TCR cDNA libraries, a previously described protocol was followed, with several modifications. Sample-specific barcodes were introduced on both ends of each TCR cDNA library during cDNA synthesis and amplification to prevent cross-contamination. Per the authors' processing: Each library contained about 2.2 to 3.6 million CDR3-containing reads, and somewhere between about 95,000 and nearly 550,000 clonotypes were identified for each individual. Reads with improper barcode index combinations were discarded, and clonesets were then built for each library with the MiTCR software. While assembling CDR3 clonotypes, MiTCR filtered or rescued low-quality reads and corrected PCR and sequencing errors. Artificial out-of-frame clonotypes were mapped to in-frame sequences, with one indel allowed in the CDR3, and then removed. To measure how similar V and J gene usage was between donors, Jensen-Shannon divergence was divided by mean entropy. TCRdb applied fastp at Q25 and MiXCR to the public reads, then kept only in-frame beta chains. Here each entry gathers all rows of one CDR3 protein and keeps the most common genes and DNA. TCRdb, not the authors, supplied the V and J calls. The sample includes roughly 380,000 distinct CDR3 sequences, with about 28% observed a single time. The ten largest account for around 5.6% of the sample.

The donors were six healthy women who made up three monozygous twin pairs. All three twin pairs had been reared together and were thought likely to have met the same infectious agents and vaccines. RNA was isolated from peripheral blood mononuclear cells and used to prepare TCR cDNA libraries. CDR1 SGHRS and CDR2 YFSETQ are derived from the germline V gene. Trimming costs V 4 bases and J 0 bases, and their ends lie 7 bases apart. From the cysteine through the phenylalanine, the CDR3 covers 13 amino acids. Only the CDR3 region is kept as DNA, spanning 39 bases read in frame from base 1. This chain is built from TRBV5-1 and TRBJ1-1; no D gene is confidently identified. The sequence was collected from a woman between 18 and 50 years old in good health. Material for sequencing was PBMCs. The nucleotide sequence reads TGCGCCAGCAGCCGAGTGGTGAACACTGAAGCTTTCTTT. It translates as CASSRVVNTEAFF.